The clone carrying this TCR beta chain was seen at least ten times. Its target is not known. The data derive from a study of early T cells in non-severe SARS-CoV-2 infection. Study summary: Chains were unpaired, as sequencing was done on bulk RNA from unsorted whole blood.

Overall study findings and caveats: Comparison of clonotypes with VDJdb favored anti-spike CD8 responses while missing private and CD4 specificities.

Individual cDNA molecules each received unique molecular identifiers attached to them. TCRdb reanalysed the 5' RACE reads using MiXCR and keeps one entry per CDR3 protein. Of tens of thousands of distinct CDR3 sequences listed, roughly 4.5% were seen once; the top ten hold under 20%. The germline gives CDR1 MNHEY, CDR2 SMNVEV (reference sequence). Trimming took 6 bases from V and 2 from J, leaving 16 bases between them. This CDR3 has 15 residues. The V gene is TRBV27, the J gene TRBJ2-5; tentative D call: TRBD2 (6 bases). Source material: whole blood. The source of this sequence is an adult who was a healthcare worker with PCR-confirmed SARS-CoV-2 infection or an uninfected control (not recorded which). The CDR3 protein is CASRLMSGGQETQYF. As DNA, the CDR3 is TGTGCCAGCAGGCTCATGAGTGGGGGGCAAGAGACCCAGTACTTC.